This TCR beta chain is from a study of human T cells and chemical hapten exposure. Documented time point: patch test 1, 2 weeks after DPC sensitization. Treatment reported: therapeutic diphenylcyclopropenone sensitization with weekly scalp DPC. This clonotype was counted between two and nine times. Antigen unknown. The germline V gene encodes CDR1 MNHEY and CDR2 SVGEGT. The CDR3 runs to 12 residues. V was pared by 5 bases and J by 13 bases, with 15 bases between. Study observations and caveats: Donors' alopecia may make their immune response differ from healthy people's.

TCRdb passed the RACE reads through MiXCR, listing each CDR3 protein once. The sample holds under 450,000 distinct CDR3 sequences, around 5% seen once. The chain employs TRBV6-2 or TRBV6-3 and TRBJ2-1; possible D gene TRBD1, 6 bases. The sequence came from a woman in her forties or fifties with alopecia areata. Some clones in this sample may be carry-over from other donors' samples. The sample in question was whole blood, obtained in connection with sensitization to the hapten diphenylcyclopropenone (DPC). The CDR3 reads CASSPQGYLQFF. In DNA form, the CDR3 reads TGTGCCAGCAGTCCCCAGGGGTACTTACAGTTCTTC.